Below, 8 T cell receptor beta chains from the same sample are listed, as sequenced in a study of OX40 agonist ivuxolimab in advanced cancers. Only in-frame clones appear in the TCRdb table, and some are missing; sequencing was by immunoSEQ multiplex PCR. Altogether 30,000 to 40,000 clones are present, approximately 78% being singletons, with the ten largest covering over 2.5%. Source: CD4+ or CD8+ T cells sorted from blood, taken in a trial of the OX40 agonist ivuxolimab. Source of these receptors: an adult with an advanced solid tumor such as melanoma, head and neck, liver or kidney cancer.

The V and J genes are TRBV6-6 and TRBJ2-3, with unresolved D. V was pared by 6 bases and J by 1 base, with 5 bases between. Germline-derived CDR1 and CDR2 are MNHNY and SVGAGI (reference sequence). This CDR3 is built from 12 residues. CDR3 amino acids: CASSTGTDTQYF. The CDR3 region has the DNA TGTGCCAGCAGCACGGGCACAGATACGCAGTATTTT.

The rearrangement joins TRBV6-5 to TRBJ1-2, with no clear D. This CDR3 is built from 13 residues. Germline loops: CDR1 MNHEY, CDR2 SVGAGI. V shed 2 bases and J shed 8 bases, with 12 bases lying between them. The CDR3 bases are TGTGCCAGCAGTTACAGGCCCGGAGAGGGCTACACCTTC. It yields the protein CASSYRPGEGYTF.

The CDR3 loop reads CASSLTGNTEAFF. The CDR3 DNA reads as TGTGCCAGCAGCCTAACAGGGAACACTGAAGCTTTCTTT. The V call is TRBV5-4, the J call TRBJ1-1; tentative D call: TRBD1 (5 bases). This CDR3 spans 13 amino acids. Germline CDR1 and CDR2: SGHNT and YYREEE (reference sequence). V was shortened by 4 bases and J by 1 base, with 8 bases between the two germline ends.

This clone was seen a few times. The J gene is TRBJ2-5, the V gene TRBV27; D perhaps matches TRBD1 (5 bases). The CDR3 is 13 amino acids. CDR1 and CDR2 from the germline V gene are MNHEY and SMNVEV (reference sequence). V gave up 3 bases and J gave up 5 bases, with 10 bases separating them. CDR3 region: CASSFRGHETQYF. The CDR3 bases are TGTGCCAGCAGTTTTAGGGGTCACGAGACCCAGTACTTC.

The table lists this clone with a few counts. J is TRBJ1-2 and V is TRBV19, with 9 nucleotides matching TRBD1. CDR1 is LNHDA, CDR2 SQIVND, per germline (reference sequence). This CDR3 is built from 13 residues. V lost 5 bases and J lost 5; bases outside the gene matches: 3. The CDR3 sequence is CASSQQGAYGYTF. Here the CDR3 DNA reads TGTGCCAGTAGTCAACAGGGGGCTTATGGCTACACCTTC.

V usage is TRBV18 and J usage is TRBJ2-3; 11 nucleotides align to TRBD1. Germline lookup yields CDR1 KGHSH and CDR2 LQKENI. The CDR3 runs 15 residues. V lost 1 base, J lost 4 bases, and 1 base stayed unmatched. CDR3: CASSPLGQGADTQYF. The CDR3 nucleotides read TGTGCCAGCTCACCACTGGGACAGGGGGCAGATACGCAGTATTTT. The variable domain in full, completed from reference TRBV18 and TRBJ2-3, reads NAGVMQNPRHLVRRRGQEARLRCSPMKGHSHVYWYRQLPEEGLKFMVYLQKENIIDESGMPKERFSAEFPKEGPSILRIQQVVRGDSAAYFCASSPLGQGADTQYFGPGTRLTVL.

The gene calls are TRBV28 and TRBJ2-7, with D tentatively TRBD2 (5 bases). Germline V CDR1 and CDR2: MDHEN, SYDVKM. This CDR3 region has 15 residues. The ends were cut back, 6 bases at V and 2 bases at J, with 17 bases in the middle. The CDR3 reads CASSQSVRVAYEQYF. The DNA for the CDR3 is TGTGCCAGCAGCCAATCGGTGAGGGTGGCCTACGAGCAGTACTTC. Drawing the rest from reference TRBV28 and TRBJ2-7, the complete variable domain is DVKVTQSSRYLVKRTGEKVFLECVQDMDHENMFWYRQDPGLGLRLIYFSYDVKMKEKGDIPEGYSVSREKKERFSLILESASTNQTSMYLCASSQSVRVAYEQYFGPGTRLTVT.

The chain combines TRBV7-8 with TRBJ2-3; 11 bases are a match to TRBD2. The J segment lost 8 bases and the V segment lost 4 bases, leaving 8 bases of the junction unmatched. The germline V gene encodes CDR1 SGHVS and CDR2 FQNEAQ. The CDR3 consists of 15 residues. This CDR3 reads CASSSYSGGAGTQYF. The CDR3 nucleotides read TGTGCCAGCAGCTCCTATAGCGGGGGGGCAGGTACGCAGTATTTT.